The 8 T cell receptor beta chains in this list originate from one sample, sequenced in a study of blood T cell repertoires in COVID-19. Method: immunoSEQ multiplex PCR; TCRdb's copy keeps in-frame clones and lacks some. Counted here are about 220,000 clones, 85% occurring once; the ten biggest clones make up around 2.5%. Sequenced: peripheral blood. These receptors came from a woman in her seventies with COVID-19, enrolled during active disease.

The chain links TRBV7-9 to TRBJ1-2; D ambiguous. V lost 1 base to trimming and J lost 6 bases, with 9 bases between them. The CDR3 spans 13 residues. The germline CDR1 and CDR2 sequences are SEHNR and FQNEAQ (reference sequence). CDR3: CASSLEPEDGYTF. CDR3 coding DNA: TGTGCCAGCAGCTTAGAACCAGAGGATGGCTACACCTTC.

The CDR3 coding sequence is TGCGCCAGCAGCCAAGATACTAGCGGTATAGATGAGCAGTTCTTC. It translates to CASSQDTSGIDEQFF. This chain joins TRBV4-1 and TRBJ2-1; TRBD2 matches at 8 bases. The ends lost 0 bases at V and 8 bases at J; junction bases unmatched: 6. CDR3 size: 15 residues. Germline V gene sequence: CDR1 MGHRA, CDR2 YSYEKL.

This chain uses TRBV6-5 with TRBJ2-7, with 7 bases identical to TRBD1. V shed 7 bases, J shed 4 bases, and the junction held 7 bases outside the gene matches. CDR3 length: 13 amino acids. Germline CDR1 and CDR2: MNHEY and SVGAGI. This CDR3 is CASTGTEKYEQYF. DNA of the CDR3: TGTGCCAGCACGGGGACAGAGAAGTACGAGCAGTACTTC.

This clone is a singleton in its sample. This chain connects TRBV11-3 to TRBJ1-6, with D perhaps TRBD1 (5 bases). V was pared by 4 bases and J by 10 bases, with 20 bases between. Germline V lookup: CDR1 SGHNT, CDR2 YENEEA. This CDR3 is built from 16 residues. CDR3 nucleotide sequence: TGTGCCAGCAGCTCGGATCTCCAGGGCGAAGGGTCACCCCTCCACTTT. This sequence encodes CASSSDLQGEGSPLHF.

CDR3 sequence: CASSRDRGSNQPQHF. CDR3 in DNA: TGTGCCAGCAGCAGGGACAGGGGTAGCAATCAGCCCCAGCATTTT. The chain combines TRBV7-2 with TRBJ1-5; 10 bases agree with TRBD1. The CDR3 length is 15 residues. The V gene end was trimmed by 5 bases and the J gene end by 0 bases; junction bases not matched to a gene: 1. The germline V gene has CDR1 SGHTA and CDR2 FQGNSA.

This CDR3 is CASSTYRTGVGNTIYF. Written as DNA, the CDR3 is TGTGCCAGCTCAACCTACCGGACAGGGGTGGGAAACACCATATATTTT. The chain combines TRBV18 with TRBJ1-3, with 9 bases that match TRBD1. The CDR3 loop spans 16 amino acids. Per the germline V gene, CDR1 is KGHSH and CDR2 is LQKENI. V was clipped by 5 bases and J by 4 bases; unmatched bases: 9.

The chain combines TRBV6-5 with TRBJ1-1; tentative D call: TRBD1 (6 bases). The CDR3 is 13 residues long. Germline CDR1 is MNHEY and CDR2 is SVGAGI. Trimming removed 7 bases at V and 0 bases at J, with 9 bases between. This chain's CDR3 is CASTGTLNTEAFF. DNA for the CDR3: TGTGCCAGCACGGGGACACTGAACACTGAAGCTTTCTTT.

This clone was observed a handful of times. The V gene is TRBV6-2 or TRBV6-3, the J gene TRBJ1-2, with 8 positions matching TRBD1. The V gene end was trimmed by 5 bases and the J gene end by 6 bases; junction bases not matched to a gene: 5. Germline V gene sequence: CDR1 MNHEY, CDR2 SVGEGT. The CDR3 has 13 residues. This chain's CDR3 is CASSLDRGHGYTF. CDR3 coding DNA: TGTGCCAGCAGTCTTGACAGGGGCCATGGCTACACCTTC.